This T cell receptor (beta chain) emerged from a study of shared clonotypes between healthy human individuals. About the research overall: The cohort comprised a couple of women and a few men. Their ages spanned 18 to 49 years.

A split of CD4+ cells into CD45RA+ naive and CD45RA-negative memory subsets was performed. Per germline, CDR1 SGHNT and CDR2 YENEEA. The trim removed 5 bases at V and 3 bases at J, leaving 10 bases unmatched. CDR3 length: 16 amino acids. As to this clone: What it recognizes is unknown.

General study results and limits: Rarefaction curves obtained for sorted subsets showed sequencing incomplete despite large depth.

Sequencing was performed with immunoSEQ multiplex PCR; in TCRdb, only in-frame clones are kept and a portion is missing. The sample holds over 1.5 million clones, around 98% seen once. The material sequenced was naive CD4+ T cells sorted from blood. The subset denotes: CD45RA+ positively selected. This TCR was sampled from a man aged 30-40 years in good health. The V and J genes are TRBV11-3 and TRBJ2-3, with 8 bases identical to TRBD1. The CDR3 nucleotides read TGTGCCAGCAGCAAAATAACAGGGGGGAGGACAGATACGCAGTATTTT. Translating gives CASSKITGGRTDTQYF.